The clone carrying this T cell receptor (beta chain) has a handful of counts. Original analysis: Using reference gene primer amplification, nucleated cell counts were estimated. Only in-frame clones appear in the TCRdb table, and some are missing; sequencing was by immunoSEQ multiplex PCR. The DNA gave D and trimming, while V, J and clone size come from that table. The sample lists nearly 90,000 clones, 72% occurring once. The sample originates from a study of blood T cell repertoires in COVID-19. Overall study context: Collection of acute and convalescent COVID-19 samples took place in the United States, Italy and Spain. The cDNA or gDNA used as material had been derived from T cells, B-cell-depleted T cells, or PBMCs.

Trimming shortened V by 5 bases and J by 13 bases, and 21 bases separated the two germline ends. This CDR3 is built from 15 residues. CDR1 SEHNR and CDR2 FQNEAQ come from the germline V gene (reference sequence). The sample consisted of peripheral blood. This chain links TRBV7-9 with TRBJ1-6, with D uncertain. This TCR derives from a woman aged 80 or over with acute or convalescent COVID-19. CDR3 protein: CASSHNRGSDGPLHF. The DNA for the CDR3 is TGTGCCAGCAGCCACAACCGGGGTTCCGATGGTCCCCTCCACTTT.